This entry describes one T cell receptor (beta chain). The data originate from a study of blood T cell repertoires in COVID-19. Study background: Sources were T cells, B-cell-depleted T cells, or PBMCs; the material itself was cDNA or gDNA.

J lost 10 bases, V lost 5 bases, and 15 bases had no gene match. The CDR3 spans 15 residues. CDR1 and CDR2 from the germline V gene are MDHEN and SYDVKM. TCRdb keeps only in-frame clones here, not all; method: immunoSEQ multiplex PCR. This sample has more than 150,000 clones, with just under 80% found just once. The source is a woman of 80 years or more with acute or convalescent COVID-19. The rearrangement links TRBV28 to TRBJ2-7, with 9 bases that match TRBD2. Material for sequencing was peripheral blood. DNA of the CDR3: TGTGCCAGCAGTCCCGGGCTAGCGGGACCCGTTTATCAGTACTTC. As protein: CASSPGLAGPVYQYF.